This T cell receptor beta chain was profiled in a study of blood T cell repertoires in COVID-19. Overall study context: COVID-19 samples collected from the United States, Italy and Spain covered acute and convalescent phases.

Some clones are missing from TCRdb's copy, which holds only in-frame ones; the method was immunoSEQ multiplex PCR. The sample lists some 31,000 clones, around nine tenths occurring once. The length of the CDR3 is 16 residues. The trim removed 5 bases at V and 11 bases at J, leaving 16 bases unmatched. CDR1 is LNHDA, CDR2 SQIVND, per germline (reference sequence). This clone was detected only once. This clonotype originated in a human donor in a cohort sampled during active COVID-19. The donor label of this sample is uncertain. The sequenced sample consisted of peripheral blood. The gene calls are TRBV19 and TRBJ1-5; 9 bases match TRBD1. The CDR3: CASSPSHTGGRVSQHF. The CDR3 DNA is TGTGCCAGTAGTCCATCCCATACAGGGGGCAGGGTATCCCAGCATTTT.